This TCR beta chain came from a study of T-cell memory formation after mild COVID-19. Findings and limits, study-wide: The appearance of some responding clones in pre-infection memory suggested that cross-reactive memory joined.

V lost 0 bases to trimming and J lost 9 bases, with 6 bases between them. The CDR3 spans 12 residues. In germline, CDR1 is MNHNY, CDR2 SVGAGI (reference sequence). From the 5' RACE reads, TCRdb called clonotypes with MiXCR, one entry per CDR3 protein. The table shows around 390,000 distinct CDR3 sequences, with roughly 15% occurring only once. As for this clonotype: No antigen is known for it.

This receptor was identified in a man aged 18 to 29 who had mild COVID-19 (a few samples of this study predate the infection). Cell type and time point are not known. The genes are TRBV6-6 and TRBJ1-5; D is unclear. Material: PBMCs or a T cell subset sorted from them (not recorded which). CDR3 loop: CASSYSTAPQHF. In nucleotides, the CDR3 is TGTGCCAGCAGTTACTCGACTGCGCCCCAGCATTTT.